A single sample is the source of the 9 T cell receptor beta chains below, sequenced in a study of Tregs in tolerant kidney transplant recipients. Assay: immunoSEQ multiplex PCR; the TCRdb copy retains only in-frame clones and omits some. This sample has some 68,000 clones, with over 80% found just once. Input material: CD4+ T cells from blood. Source of these receptors: a human donor in good health.

Only one count was recorded for this clone. The genes are TRBV6-1 and TRBJ2-2, with 8 bases aligning to TRBD1. This CDR3 contains 15 residues. The ends lost 6 bases at V and 1 base at J; junction bases unmatched: 4. Germline V gene data show CDR1 as MNHNS and CDR2 as SASEGT. This CDR3 is CASRTGTGNTGELFF. DNA of the CDR3: TGTGCCAGCAGAACCGGGACAGGGAACACCGGGGAGCTGTTTTTT.

J is TRBJ2-7 and V is TRBV19; D is tentatively TRBD1 or TRBD2 (5 bases each). CDR3 length: 15 residues. Per germline, CDR1 LNHDA and CDR2 SQIVND (reference sequence). Trimming cost V 3 bases and J 5 bases, with 17 bases left between them. CDR3: CASSIRDGGRDEQYF. In DNA, the CDR3 is TGTGCCAGTAGTATTAGGGACGGCGGTAGGGACGAGCAGTACTTC.

J is TRBJ2-3 and V is TRBV9, with 11 positions matching TRBD2. The germline V gene encodes CDR1 SGDLS and CDR2 YYNGEE. The junction had 4 bases not matched to a gene; V was cut back by 4 bases and J by 0 bases. The CDR3 has 16 residues. CDR3 residues: CASSFRTSGSTDTQYF. For the CDR3, the DNA is TGTGCCAGCAGCTTCCGGACTAGCGGGAGCACAGATACGCAGTATTTT.

This clone was seen once. The chain recombines TRBV7-9 with TRBJ2-3; no reliable D call. The CDR3 loop spans 12 amino acids. V was pared by 1 base and J by 7 bases, with 6 bases between. Germline V gene lookup returns CDR1 SEHNR and CDR2 FQNEAQ (reference sequence). This chain's CDR3 is CASSLEGHTQYF. CDR3 sequence (DNA): TGTGCCAGCAGCTTAGAGGGCCATACGCAGTATTTT. Filled out from reference TRBV7-9 and TRBJ2-3, the complete variable domain reads DTGVSQNPRHKITKRGQNVTFRCDPISEHNRLYWYRQTLGQGPEFLTYFQNEAQLEKSRLLSDRFSAERPKGSFSTLEIQRTEQGDSAMYLCASSLEGHTQYFGPGTRLTVL.

V and J are TRBV30 and TRBJ1-1; no firm D call. Trimming cost V 0 bases and J 7 bases, with 12 bases left between them. CDR3 size: 13 residues. Germline V gene sequence: CDR1 GTSNPN, CDR2 SVGIG (reference sequence). In DNA, the CDR3 is TGTGCCTGGAGTGTAGGACTGTATGGTGAAGCTTTCTTT. Its protein is CAWSVGLYGEAFF.

A note on this clone: This may stem from a read error, because a much larger clone lies one nucleotide away. The sample has other DNA sequences that encode this CDR3 too. CDR3 in amino acids: CAWRGRAVSYNSPLHF. As DNA, the CDR3 is TGTGCCTGGAGAGGTAGGGCCGTCTCCTATAATTCACCCCTCCACTTT. This chain connects TRBV30 to TRBJ1-6; the D is unclear. From germline, CDR1 is GTSNPN and CDR2 SVGIG (reference sequence). The length of the CDR3 is 16 residues. Trimming left V 3 bases short and J 0 bases short, with 12 bases between. Variable domain in full (rest from reference TRBV30 and TRBJ1-6): SQTIHQWPATLVQPVGSPLSLECTVEGTSNPNLYWYRQAAGRGLQLLFYSVGIGQISSEVPQNLSASRPQDRQFILSSKKLLLSDSGFYLCAWRGRAVSYNSPLHFGNGTRLTVT.

As for this clone: Within the sample, other DNA sequences also encode this same CDR3. The genes are TRBV28 and TRBJ1-1; TRBD1 is a possible D gene (6 bases). V was trimmed by 6 bases and J by 0 bases, leaving 14 bases between them. This CDR3 is built from 15 residues. CDR1 MDHEN and CDR2 SYDVKM come from the germline V gene. The CDR3 reads CASRPPGTLNTEAFF. The CDR3 nucleotides read TGTGCCAGCAGGCCCCCGGGGACATTGAACACTGAAGCTTTCTTT.

The chain combines TRBV11-3 with TRBJ2-1; 12 positions match TRBD2. Germline CDR1 SGHNT, CDR2 YENEEA. After removal of 5 bases from V and 3 bases from J, the junction contained 8 bases not matched to a gene. This CDR3 region has 17 residues. CDR3 sequence (DNA): TGTGCCAGCAGCACTCTAGCGGGAGGGCCACTCTACAATGAGCAGTTCTTC. As protein: CASSTLAGGPLYNEQFF.

This clone was seen only once. The chain combines TRBV7-2 with TRBJ2-3; 10 nucleotides match TRBD2. Losses at the gene ends were 5 bases for V and 3 bases for J; bases not matched to a gene: 14. Per the germline V gene, CDR1 is SGHTA and CDR2 is FQGNSA. CDR3 size: 18 residues. The CDR3 is CASSPRRGASGSTDTQYF. For the CDR3, the DNA is TGTGCCAGCAGCCCCAGGCGAGGGGCTAGCGGGAGTACAGATACGCAGTATTTT.